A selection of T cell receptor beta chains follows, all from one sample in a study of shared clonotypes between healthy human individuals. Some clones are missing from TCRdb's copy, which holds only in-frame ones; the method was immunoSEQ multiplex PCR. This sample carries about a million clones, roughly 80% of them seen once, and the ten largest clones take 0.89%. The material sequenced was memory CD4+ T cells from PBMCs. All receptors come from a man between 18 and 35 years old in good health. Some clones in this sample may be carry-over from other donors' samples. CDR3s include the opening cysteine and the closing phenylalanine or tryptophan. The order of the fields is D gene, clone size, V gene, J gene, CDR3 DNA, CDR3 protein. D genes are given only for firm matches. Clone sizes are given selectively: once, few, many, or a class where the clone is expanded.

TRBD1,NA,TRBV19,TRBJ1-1,TGTGCCAGCCGAAACCATCCGGGACAGGGGACTGAAGCTTTCTTT,CASRNHPGQGTEAFF
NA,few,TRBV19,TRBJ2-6,TGTGCCAGTAGTATGACGGCCTCTGGGGCCAACGTCCTGACTTTC,CASSMTASGANVLTF
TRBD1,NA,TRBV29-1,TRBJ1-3,TGCAGCGTTGTTGGGACAGGGGGCTCTGGAAACACCATATATTTT,CSVVGTGGSGNTIYF
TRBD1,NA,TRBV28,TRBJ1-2,TGTGCCAGCAGGACCTTTACCGGGACAGCTAACTATGGCTACACCTTC,CASRTFTGTANYGYTF
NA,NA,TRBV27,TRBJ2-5,TGTGCCAGCAGTGTGAACAGGGAGCTCCGAGAGACCCAGTACTTC,CASSVNRELRETQYF
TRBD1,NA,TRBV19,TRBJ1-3,TGTGCCAGTACCCTGGGACAGGACCCTTCTGGAAACACCATATATTTT,CASTLGQDPSGNTIYF
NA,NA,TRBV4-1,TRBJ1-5,TGCGCCAGCAGCCAAGAACCGTCCGAAAATCAGCCCCAGCATTTT,CASSQEPSENQPQHF
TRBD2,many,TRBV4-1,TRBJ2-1,TGCGCCAGCAGCCAACTCCGGGACTACTCTTACAATGAGCAGTTCTTC,CASSQLRDYSYNEQFF
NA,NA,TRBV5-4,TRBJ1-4,TGTGCCAGCAGCTCCGGGGGCGGGGCCGCAACTAATGAAAAACTGTTTTTT,CASSSGGGAATNEKLFF
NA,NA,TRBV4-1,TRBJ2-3,TGCGCCAGCAGCCTTTCCCAGGGGTTAGATACGCAGTATTTT,CASSLSQGLDTQYF
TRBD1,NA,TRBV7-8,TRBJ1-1,TGTGCCAGCAGCTTAGGGTCCGCCGGGACAGGTCCTCTGGAGGCTTTCTTT,CASSLGSAGTGPLEAFF
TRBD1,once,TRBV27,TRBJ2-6,TGTGCCAGCAGTTCAGACAGGGGATTAGCTGGGGCCAACGTCCTGACTTTC,CASSSDRGLAGANVLTF
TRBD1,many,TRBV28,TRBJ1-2,TGTGCCAGCAGTCCCGGGACAGAGAGTTCCTATGGCTACACCTTC,CASSPGTESSYGYTF
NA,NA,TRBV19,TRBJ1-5,TGTGCCACAGCTCGGCCGGGGGGCGATCAGCCCCAGCATTTT,CATARPGGDQPQHF
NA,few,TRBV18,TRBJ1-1,TGTGCCAGCTCACCCAGGAACACTGAAGCTTTCTTT,CASSPRNTEAFF
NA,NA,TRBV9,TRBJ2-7,TGTGCCAGCAGCGTAGGTAGCGGTCCCTCCTACGAGCAGTACTTC,CASSVGSGPSYEQYF
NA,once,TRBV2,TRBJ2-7,TGTGCCAGCAGTGTGCAGGGTACCTACGAGCAGTACTTC,CASSVQGTYEQYF
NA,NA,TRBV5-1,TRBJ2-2,TGCGCCAGCTGTGTAGACAGTTCTAACACCGGGGAGCTGTTTTTT,CASCVDSSNTGELFF
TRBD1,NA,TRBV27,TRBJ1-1,TGTGCCAGCAGTTTAGACCCCGACAGGGGGCGGGCAGCTTTCTTT,CASSLDPDRGRAAFF